The clone carrying this TCR beta chain was seen a few times. The data were taken from a study of control samples from healthy donors and cancer patients. Germline loops: CDR1 MNHEY, CDR2 SMNVEV (reference sequence). Trimming took off 2 bases at V and 5 bases at J, with 12 bases between the two ends. This CDR3 is built from 14 residues. Method: immunoSEQ multiplex PCR; TCRdb's copy keeps in-frame clones and lacks some. The table shows about 270,000 clones, with around 79% occurring only once. This clonotype was sampled from a woman aged 55-75 years with lung cancer. J is TRBJ1-2 and V is TRBV27, with D possibly being TRBD1 (5 bases). Sequenced material: PBMCs. CDR3: CASSLDGGGYGYTF. The DNA for the CDR3 is TGTGCCAGCAGTTTAGACGGGGGTGGATATGGCTACACCTTC.